The sequence of this T cell receptor beta chain was determined in a study of blood T cell repertoires in COVID-19. Study details: Samples came from the United States, Italy and Spain, spanning acute and convalescent COVID-19. PBMCs, B-cell-depleted T cells, or T cells were the source of the cDNA or gDNA that made up the material.

As processed by the authors: Reference gene primers were amplified, and this amplification served to estimate nucleated cell counts. Sequenced by immunoSEQ multiplex PCR; TCRdb stores in-frame clones only, minus some. That table gives V, J and clone size, and the DNA gave D and trimming. The data show roughly 46,000 clones, with 85% to 90% seen just once and 8% to 10% held by the top ten. V shed 0 bases, J shed 4 bases, and the junction held 8 bases outside the gene matches. CDR1 is MNHEY, CDR2 SMNVEV, per germline (reference sequence). The CDR3 spans 16 residues. The sequence was obtained from a man aged 50-60 years with active COVID-19. This chain uses TRBV27 with TRBJ1-2; 7 positions agree with TRBD1. Sequences were obtained from peripheral blood. CDR3: CASSLSLGGSGYGYTF. Here the CDR3 DNA reads TGTGCCAGCAGTTTATCCTTAGGGGGCTCGGGCTATGGCTACACCTTC.